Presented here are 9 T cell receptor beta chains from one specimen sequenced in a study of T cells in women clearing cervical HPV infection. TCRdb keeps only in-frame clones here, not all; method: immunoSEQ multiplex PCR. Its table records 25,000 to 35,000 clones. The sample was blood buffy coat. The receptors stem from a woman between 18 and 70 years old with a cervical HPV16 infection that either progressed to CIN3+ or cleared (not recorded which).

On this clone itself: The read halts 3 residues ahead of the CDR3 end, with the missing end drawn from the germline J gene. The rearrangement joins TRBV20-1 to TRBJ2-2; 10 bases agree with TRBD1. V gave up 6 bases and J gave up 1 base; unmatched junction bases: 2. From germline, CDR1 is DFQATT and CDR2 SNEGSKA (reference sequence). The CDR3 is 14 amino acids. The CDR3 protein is CSAWDRGNTGELFF. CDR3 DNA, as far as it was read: TGCAGTGCCTGGGACAGGGGGAACACCGGGGAG.

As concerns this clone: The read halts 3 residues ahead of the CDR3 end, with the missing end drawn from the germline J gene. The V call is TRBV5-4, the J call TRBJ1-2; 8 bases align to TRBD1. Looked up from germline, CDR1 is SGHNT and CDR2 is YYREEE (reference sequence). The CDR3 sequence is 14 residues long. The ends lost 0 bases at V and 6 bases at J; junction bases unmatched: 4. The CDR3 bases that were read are TGTGCCAGCAGCTTGGTACAGGGGGGGAATGGC. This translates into CASSLVQGGNG. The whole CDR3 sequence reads CASSLVQGGNGYTF.

The CDR3 reads CASSEAQLAGGHVTDTQYF. CDR3 DNA (partial): TGTGCCAGCAGTGAAGCGCAACTAGCGGGGGGGCACGTAACAGATACG. The V and J genes are TRBV2 and TRBJ2-3; 13 nucleotides agree with TRBD2. The read is 3 residues too short to cover the CDR3 end, so that end is filled in from the germline J gene. The CDR3 is 19 residues long. With 0 bases clipped from V and 3 bases from J, the junction kept 9 bases outside the gene matches. Germline V gene sequence: CDR1 SNHLY, CDR2 FYNNEI.

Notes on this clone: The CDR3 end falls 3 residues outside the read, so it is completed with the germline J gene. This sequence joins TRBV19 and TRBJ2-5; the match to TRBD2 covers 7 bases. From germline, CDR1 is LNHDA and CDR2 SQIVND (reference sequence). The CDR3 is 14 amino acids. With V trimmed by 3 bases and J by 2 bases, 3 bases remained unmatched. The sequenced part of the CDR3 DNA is TGTGCCAGTAGTATTTCGGGGGGTCAAGAGACC. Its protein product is CASSISGGQET. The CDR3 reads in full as CASSISGGQETQYF.

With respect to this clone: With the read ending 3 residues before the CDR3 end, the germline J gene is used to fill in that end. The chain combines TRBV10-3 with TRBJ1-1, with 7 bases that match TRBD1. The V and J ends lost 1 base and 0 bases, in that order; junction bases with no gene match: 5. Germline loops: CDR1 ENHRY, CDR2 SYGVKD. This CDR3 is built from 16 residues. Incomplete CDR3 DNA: TGTGCCATCAGTGAGTTGACGGGACAGATGAACACTGAA. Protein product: CAISELTGQMNTE. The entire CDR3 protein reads CAISELTGQMNTEAFF.

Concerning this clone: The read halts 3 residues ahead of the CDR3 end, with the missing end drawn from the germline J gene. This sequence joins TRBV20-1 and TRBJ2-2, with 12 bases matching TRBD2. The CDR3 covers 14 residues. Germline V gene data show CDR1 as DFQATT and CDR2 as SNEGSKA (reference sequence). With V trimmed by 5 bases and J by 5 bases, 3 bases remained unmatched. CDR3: CSARTSGVTGELFF. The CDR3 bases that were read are TGCAGTGCTCGGACTAGCGGGGTAACCGGGGAG.

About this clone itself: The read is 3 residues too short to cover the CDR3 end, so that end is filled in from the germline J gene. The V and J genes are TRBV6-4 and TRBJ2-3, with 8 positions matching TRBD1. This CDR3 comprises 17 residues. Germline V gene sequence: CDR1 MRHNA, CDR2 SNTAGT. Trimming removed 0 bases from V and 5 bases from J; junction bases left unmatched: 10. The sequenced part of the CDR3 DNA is TGTGCCAGCAGTGACTCAACGGACAGGGCTTTAGGAGATACG. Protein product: CASSDSTDRALGDT. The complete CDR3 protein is CASSDSTDRALGDTQYF.

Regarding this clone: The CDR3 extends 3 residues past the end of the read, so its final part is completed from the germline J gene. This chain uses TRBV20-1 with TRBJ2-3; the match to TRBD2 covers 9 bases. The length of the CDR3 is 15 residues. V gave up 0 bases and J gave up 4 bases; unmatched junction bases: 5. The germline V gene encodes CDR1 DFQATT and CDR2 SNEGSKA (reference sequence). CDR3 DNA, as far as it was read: TGCAGTGCTAGAGATCCTAGCGGGGTGGCAGATACG. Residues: CSARDPSGVADT. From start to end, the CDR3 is CSARDPSGVADTQYF.

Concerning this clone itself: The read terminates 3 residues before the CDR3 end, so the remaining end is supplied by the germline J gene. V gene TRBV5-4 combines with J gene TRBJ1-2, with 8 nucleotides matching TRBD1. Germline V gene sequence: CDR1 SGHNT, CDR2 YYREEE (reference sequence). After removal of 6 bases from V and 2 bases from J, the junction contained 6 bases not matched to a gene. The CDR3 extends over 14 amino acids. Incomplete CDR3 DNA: TGTGCCAGCACCCGACAGGGGAAAAACTATGGC. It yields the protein CASTRQGKNYG. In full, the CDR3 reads CASTRQGKNYGYTF.